Described below is a single TCR beta chain sequence and its context. Its specificity is not known. This CDR3 comprises 14 residues. The germline V gene has CDR1 SEHNR and CDR2 FQNEAQ (reference sequence). V was pared by 8 bases and J by 6 bases, with 17 bases between. This sample is part of a study of T cell responses to AZD1222 COVID-19 vaccine. General observations from the study: Just 5 or 6 AZD1222 recipients tested seropositive at baseline. Females outnumbered males among donors, who were mostly white British; clonal diversity was possibly underestimated.

Some second doses came at about 4 weeks and others at about 12 weeks; these were pooled. TCRdb's table, derived via immunoSEQ multiplex PCR, lists solely in-frame clones and lacks some. This table has fewer than 150,000 clones, 88% appearing once. This sequence was found in an adult who received the AZD1222 COVID-19 vaccine. The V and J genes are TRBV7-9 and TRBJ1-5; D is ambiguous. The sequencing here drew on peripheral blood, taken 28 days after the second AZD1222 dose. The CDR3 is CASEPWGNGQPQHF. CDR3 nucleotide sequence: TGTGCCAGCGAACCCTGGGGAAACGGTCAGCCCCAGCATTTT.